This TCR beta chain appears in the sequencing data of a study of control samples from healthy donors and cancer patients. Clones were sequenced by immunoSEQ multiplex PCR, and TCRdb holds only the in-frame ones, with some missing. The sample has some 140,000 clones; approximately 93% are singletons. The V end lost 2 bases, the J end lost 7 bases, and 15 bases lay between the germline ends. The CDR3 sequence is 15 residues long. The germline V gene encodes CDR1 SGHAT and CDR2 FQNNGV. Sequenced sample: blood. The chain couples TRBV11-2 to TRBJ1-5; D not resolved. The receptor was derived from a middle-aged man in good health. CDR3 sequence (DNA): TGTGCCAGCAGCTTAAATGGAGTGGGTAGCCAGCCCCAGCATTTT. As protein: CASSLNGVGSQPQHF.